This is a list of T cell receptor beta chains from one sample in a study of blood T cells in healthy people across ages. TCRdb recomputed calls from the 5' RACE reads with MiXCR, one row per CDR3 protein. The sample has about 1.8 million distinct CDR3 sequences, 49% seen once; the top ten hold less than 2.5%. The material sequenced was blood. The receptors shown here come from a woman between 35 and 50 years old in good health. The CDR3 runs from the conserved cysteine through the conserved F or W. The D gene is left open where the match is weak. Clone size is not always given. Where it is, it says once, few, many or a class for expanded clones.

d_call | j_call | v_call | clone_size | cdr3_nt | cdr3_aa
NA | TRBJ1-2 | TRBV2 | NA | TGTGCCAGCAGAATAGGGACTAACTATGGCTACACCTTC | CASRIGTNYGYTF
TRBD2 | TRBJ2-5 | TRBV20-1 | once | TGCAGTGCTAGGGATAGCGGGGGGCGGTCGGAGACCCAGTACTTC | CSARDSGGRSETQYF
NA | TRBJ2-3 | TRBV5-1 | NA | TGCGCCAGCAGGCAGGCGGTGGAGGATACGCAGTATTTT | CASRQAVEDTQYF
TRBD1 | TRBJ2-5 | TRBV29-1 | many | TGCAGCGTTCTCGGACAGGGCGAGGAGACCCAGTACTTC | CSVLGQGEETQYF
NA | TRBJ2-7 | TRBV27 | once | TGTGCCAGCAGCTCCCTCGGAGGGGGCGTAAGCGAGCAGTACTTC | CASSSLGGGVSEQYF
TRBD2 | TRBJ2-5 | TRBV11-2 | few | TGTGCCAGCAGCTTAGACCCCCCCACTAGCGGGGGGGCCCGGTGGCAAGAGACCCAGTACTTC | CASSLDPPTSGGARWQETQYF
TRBD1 | TRBJ2-5 | TRBV5-4 | NA | TGTGCCAGCAGCTTGGAACCAGACAGGGGTCCAGAGACCCAGTACTTC | CASSLEPDRGPETQYF
TRBD1 | TRBJ1-4 | TRBV29-1 | few | TGCAGCGTCGCTTCGACAGGGGCAAATGAAAAACTGTTTTTT | CSVASTGANEKLFF
NA | TRBJ2-4 | TRBV5-1 | once | TGCGCCAGCAGCTTGGGGACAGCAAGCTCCTACGAGCGGTACTTC | CASSLGTASSYERYF
TRBD2 | TRBJ2-5 | TRBV14 | NA | TGTGCCAGCAGCCTCCGACTAGCGGTCGGGAGAGAGACCCAGTACTTC | CASSLRLAVGRETQYF
NA | TRBJ2-5 | TRBV20-1 | few | TGCAGTGCTAGTGTAAACAGTGGCCGAGGAGAGACCCAGTACTTC | CSASVNSGRGETQYF
NA | TRBJ2-5 | TRBV6-2/TRBV6-3 | NA | TGTGCCAGCACCAACTTAGGGGGACCACAAGAGACCCAGTACTTC | CASTNLGGPQETQYF
NA | TRBJ1-4 | TRBV5-1 | NA | TGCGCCAGCACGAGCCCAACTAATGAAAAACTGTTTTTT | CASTSPTNEKLFF
NA | TRBJ2-5 | TRBV6-2/TRBV6-3 | NA | TGTGCCAGCAGTTGGAGGGGGGGCCTTAAGGAGACCCAGTACTTC | CASSWRGGLKETQYF
NA | TRBJ1-2 | TRBV6-2/TRBV6-3 | NA | TGTGCCAGCACCGAGACAGGAGCTAACTATGGCTACACCTTC | CASTETGANYGYTF
NA | TRBJ2-7 | TRBV20-1 | few | TGCAGTGCCAAACTACAGGAAACCTACGAGCAGTACTTC | CSAKLQETYEQYF
TRBD2 | TRBJ2-7 | TRBV4-1 | few | TGCGCCAGCAGCCAAAGGACTAGCGGGGGGACCTACGAGCAGTACTTC | CASSQRTSGGTYEQYF
NA | TRBJ2-5 | TRBV4-3 | many | TGCGCCAGCAGCCAAGATCAGGGGAAAGAGACCCAGTACTTC | CASSQDQGKETQYF
NA | TRBJ2-4 | TRBV5-1 | few | TGCGCCAGCAGCTCGGGACAATGCGAGGAGTACTTC | CASSSGQCEEYF
NA | TRBJ2-1 | TRBV6-5 | NA | TGTGCCAGCAGTTACTCAATCACAACGGGTGAGCAGTTCTTC | CASSYSITTGEQFF
NA | TRBJ2-1 | TRBV5-1 | few | TGCGCCAGCAGCGGGATGGACAGTAACAATGAGCAGTTCTTC | CASSGMDSNNEQFF
NA | TRBJ1-5 | TRBV4-3 | NA | TGCGCCAGCAGCCAAGATTTCGGGGAATATCAGCCCCAGCATTTT | CASSQDFGEYQPQHF
NA | TRBJ2-7 | TRBV4-3 | NA | TGCGCCAGCCGCCAAGAGGCGTGGGGCTCAGCCTACGAGCAGTACTTC | CASRQEAWGSAYEQYF
TRBD2 | TRBJ2-2 | TRBV6-5 | NA | TGTGCCAGCAGCCTCCTAGCGGGGGGGGGTACCGGGGAGCTGTTTTTT | CASSLLAGGGTGELFF
NA | TRBJ2-5 | TRBV5-1 | NA | TGCGCCAGCAGCTCCAGCTCGAACCAAGAGACCCAGTACTTC | CASSSSSNQETQYF
NA | TRBJ1-1 | TRBV5-1 | NA | TGCGCCAGCAGCTTGGTAGGGGCCGGAATGATGAACACTGAAGCTTTCTTT | CASSLVGAGMMNTEAFF
NA | TRBJ1-4 | TRBV18 | NA | TGTGCCAGCTCACCACCTCTCGCAAGCAACTATGAAAAACTGTTTTTT | CASSPPLASNYEKLFF
TRBD1 | TRBJ1-2 | TRBV7-2 | NA | TGTGCCAGCAGCAAGATAACAGGGGGCTCGGGCTATGGCTACACCTTC | CASSKITGGSGYGYTF
TRBD1 | TRBJ2-2 | TRBV7-9 | NA | TGTGCCAGCAGCTTCATCCAGGGGGCCGGGGAGCTGTTTTTT | CASSFIQGAGELFF
TRBD2 | TRBJ2-5 | TRBV4-1 | NA | TGCGCCAGCAGCCATGGTCCATCCGGGACTACCGAAGAGACCCAGTACTTC | CASSHGPSGTTEETQYF
TRBD2 | TRBJ2-3 | TRBV28 | NA | TGTGCCAGCAGTTTACCGGGACTAGGACTTAGCACAGATACGCAGTATTTT | CASSLPGLGLSTDTQYF
NA | TRBJ2-5 | TRBV6-2/TRBV6-3 | few | TGTGCCAGCAGTTACCAAACCGGGACCGTAACCCAAGAGACCCAGTACTTC | CASSYQTGTVTQETQYF
NA | TRBJ2-7 | TRBV29-1 | many | TGCAGCGTTGCTGGGGGCCCCTACGAGCAGTACTTC | CSVAGGPYEQYF
TRBD1 | TRBJ1-1 | TRBV13 | NA | TGTGCCAGCAGCCCCATCAGGACAGGGGCGTTCGAAGCTTTCTTT | CASSPIRTGAFEAFF
NA | TRBJ2-3 | TRBV21-1 | NA | TGTGCCAGCAGCAAAGGACTAGTAACCGGGACAGGCACAGATACGCAGTATTTT | CASSKGLVTGTGTDTQYF
NA | TRBJ2-5 | TRBV5-1 | NA | TGTGCCAGCAGCTTAGTAGGGCAGGCCTACAATGAGCAGTACTTC | CASSLVGQAYNEQYF
NA | TRBJ2-7 | TRBV20-1 | NA | TGCAGTGCTCGCCCGGGGGAGACCCCCAACGAGCAGTACTTC | CSARPGETPNEQYF
TRBD2 | TRBJ2-1 | TRBV7-9 | NA | TGTGCCAGCAGCTTAGCGAGACTAGCGGGGGTTAGCGGTGAGCAGTTCTTC | CASSLARLAGVSGEQFF
NA | TRBJ1-5 | TRBV7-9 | NA | TGTGCCAGCCAGGGTAGGGACGGCAATCAGCCCCAGCATTTT | CASQGRDGNQPQHF
TRBD1 | TRBJ1-4 | TRBV6-5 | NA | TGTGCCAGCAGTTACTCCGGGACAGTCTCAACTAATGAAAAACTGTTTTTT | CASSYSGTVSTNEKLFF
NA | TRBJ2-7 | TRBV5-6 | NA | TGTGCCAGCAGTCCCCCTCGAACGGGGGCCCACTACGAGCAGTACTTC | CASSPPRTGAHYEQYF
TRBD2 | TRBJ2-5 | TRBV5-1 | NA | TGCGCCAGCAGTCCGACTAGCGGGGGGGACTACTTCTACAATGAGCAGTACTTC | CASSPTSGGDYFYNEQYF
NA | TRBJ2-1 | TRBV27 | NA | TGTGCCAGCAGTGTTCCTGCGGGCGAACGCAATGAGCAGTTCTTC | CASSVPAGERNEQFF
TRBD1 | TRBJ1-6 | TRBV7-2 | few | TGTGCCAGCAGCTTAGGCGGGACAGTGGGATCACCCCTCCACTTT | CASSLGGTVGSPLHF
TRBD2 | TRBJ2-1 | TRBV9 | NA | TGTGCCAGCAGCGTAGCCTATAGCGGGGGGGCCGCTAGCTCCTACAATGAGCAGTTCTTC | CASSVAYSGGAASSYNEQFF
NA | TRBJ2-1 | TRBV11-3 | NA | TGTGCCAGCAGCTTATATCTAGCTCGGAATGAGCAGTTCTTC | CASSLYLARNEQFF
NA | TRBJ2-5 | TRBV28 | NA | TGTGCCAGCAGTGCCCTCAGGGTAGTGGGAGAGACCCAGTACTTC | CASSALRVVGETQYF
TRBD2 | TRBJ2-1 | TRBV2 | NA | TGTGCCAGCAGTTATACAGGAGGACTAGCGGGGGTACTAAGCTCCTACAATGAGCAGTTCTTC | CASSYTGGLAGVLSSYNEQFF
TRBD2 | TRBJ2-3 | TRBV7-9 | NA | TGTGCCAGCAGCGAAAATGGGGGGGGTGGAGATACGCAGTATTTT | CASSENGGGGDTQYF
NA | TRBJ1-1 | TRBV11-1 | NA | TGTGCCAGCAGCTTTCATGGGGGCTTGAACACTGAAGCTTTCTTT | CASSFHGGLNTEAFF
TRBD1 | TRBJ1-1 | TRBV29-1 | NA | TGCAGCGTCCCGGGACAGCGGAACACTGAAGCTTTCTTT | CSVPGQRNTEAFF
NA | TRBJ1-2 | TRBV28 | NA | TGTGCCAGCAGTTTAGCCGACTGGAATGGCTACACCTTC | CASSLADWNGYTF
NA | TRBJ1-2 | TRBV28 | few | TGTGCCAGCAGTTTTGAAGGACCAGGGCGGACTAACTATGGCTACACCTTC | CASSFEGPGRTNYGYTF
NA | TRBJ2-3 | TRBV5-5 | NA | TGTGCCAGCACCCTGGCAGTAGAGGTGACAGATACGCAGTATTTT | CASTLAVEVTDTQYF
NA | TRBJ1-4 | TRBV9 | NA | TGTGCCAGCAGCTCCGAGCAGGGTGAAAAACTGTTTTTT | CASSSEQGEKLFF
NA | TRBJ2-7 | TRBV12-3/TRBV12-4 | few | TGTGCCAGCACTAGACCGACCCTTGGCGAGCAGTACTTC | CASTRPTLGEQYF
NA | TRBJ1-2 | TRBV4-1 | NA | TGCGCCAGCAGCCAAGGGGGCAGGATGGCGTATGGCTACACCTTC | CASSQGGRMAYGYTF
NA | TRBJ2-1 | TRBV6-5 | NA | TGTGCCAGCAGTTATCGTGAGCCCACAGGGCCAAGGAATGAGCAGTTCTTC | CASSYREPTGPRNEQFF
NA | TRBJ2-1 | TRBV10-3 | NA | TGTGCCATCAGTGGGGGGTTGGTTGATGAGCAGTTCTTC | CAISGGLVDEQFF
TRBD1 | TRBJ1-5 | TRBV12-3/TRBV12-4 | NA | TGTGCCAGCAGACAGGGGCCTGGGAATCAGCCCCAGCATTTT | CASRQGPGNQPQHF